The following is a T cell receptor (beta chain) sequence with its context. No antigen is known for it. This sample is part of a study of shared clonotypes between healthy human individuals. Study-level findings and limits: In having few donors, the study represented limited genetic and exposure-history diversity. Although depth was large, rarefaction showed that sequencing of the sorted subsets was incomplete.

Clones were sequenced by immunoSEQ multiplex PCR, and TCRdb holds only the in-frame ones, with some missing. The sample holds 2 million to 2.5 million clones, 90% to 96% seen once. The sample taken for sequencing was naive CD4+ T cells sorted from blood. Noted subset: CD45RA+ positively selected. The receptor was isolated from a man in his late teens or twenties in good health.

The CDR3 sequence is CASSLRRQTPYNEQFF. The DNA of the CDR3 is TGTGCCAGCAGTCTCAGGAGACAGACTCCCTACAATGAGCAGTTCTTC. The V and J genes are TRBV9 and TRBJ2-1, with a tentative D call TRBD1 (5 bases). V shed 5 bases and J shed 2 bases, with 17 bases lying between them. The germline CDR1 and CDR2 sequences are SGDLS and YYNGEE. The CDR3 sequence is 16 residues long.